The 13 T cell receptor beta chains in this list originate from one sample, sequenced in a study of STAT3 mutations in large granular lymphocyte leukemia. Clones were read by immunoSEQ multiplex PCR, and TCRdb kept only the in-frame ones, dropping some. The sample shows 15,000 to 17,000 clones, approximately 91% of them seen only once. Study-wide findings and caveats: At least one immunodominant TCR beta clonotype appeared in every T-cell large granular lymphocyte leukemia patient.

Their recognized antigens are unknown. Specimen: peripheral blood mononuclear cells. These receptors were obtained from a woman aged 45-65 years with T-cell large granular lymphocyte leukemia. Some clones in this sample may be carry-over from other donors' samples.

The V gene is TRBV5-1, the J gene TRBJ2-1; 10 bases fit TRBD2. Germline CDR1 is SGHRS and CDR2 is YFSETQ. The junction had 3 bases not matched to a gene; V was cut back by 1 base and J by 8 bases. The length of the CDR3 is 14 residues. DNA of the CDR3: TGCGCCAGCAGCTTGACTAGCGGGAACTATGAGCAGTTCTTC. Protein: CASSLTSGNYEQFF.

The chain joins TRBV20-1 to TRBJ1-1, with D unclear. Trimming shortened V by 3 bases and J by 0 bases, and 2 bases separated the two germline ends. CDR1 is DFQATT and CDR2 is SNEGSKA in the germline V gene (reference sequence). CDR3 size: 11 residues. CDR3 amino acids: CSARLNTEAFF. DNA of the CDR3: TGCAGTGCTAGGTTGAACACTGAAGCTTTCTTT.

CDR3 nucleotide sequence: TGTGCCAGCACATCTCAGAACTCCTACGAGCAGTACTTC. Encoded protein: CASTSQNSYEQYF. This rearrangement joins TRBV5-4 to TRBJ2-7; D is uncertain. CDR3 length: 13 residues. Trimming took 6 bases from V and 0 from J, leaving 10 bases between them. CDR1 and CDR2 (germline): SGHNT, YYREEE (reference sequence).

This sequence joins TRBV5-1 and TRBJ2-7, with D possibly TRBD2 on 5 matching bases. The germline CDR1 and CDR2 sequences are SGHRS and YFSETQ. The germline V and J ends were trimmed by 0 bases and 2 bases, with 9 bases remaining between them. CDR3 length: 14 residues. The CDR3, as DNA: TGCGCCAGCAGCTTGGGGGAGCCCCCCTACGAGCAGTACTTC. Its protein product is CASSLGEPPYEQYF. Variable domain in full (rest from reference TRBV5-1 and TRBJ2-7): KAGVTQTPRYLIKTRGQQVTLSCSPISGHRSVSWYQQTPGQGLQFLFEYFSETQRNKGNFPGRFSGRQFSNSRSEMNVSTLELGDSALYLCASSLGEPPYEQYFGPGTRLTVT.

The rearrangement uses TRBV28 and TRBJ1-5; a possible D gene is TRBD1 (5 bases). The CDR3 sequence is 15 residues long. From germline, CDR1 is MDHEN and CDR2 SYDVKM. V was shortened by 6 bases and J by 0 bases, with 12 bases between the two germline ends. CDR3 bases: TGTGCCAGCAGGGGGCCGGGATATAGCAATCAGCCCCAGCATTTT. Translating it yields CASRGPGYSNQPQHF. The full variable domain, with the rest looked up from reference TRBV28 and TRBJ1-5, is DVKVTQSSRYLVKRTGEKVFLECVQDMDHENMFWYRQDPGLGLRLIYFSYDVKMKEKGDIPEGYSVSREKKERFSLILESASTNQTSMYLCASRGPGYSNQPQHFGDGTRLSIL.

The chain has TRBV18 and TRBJ2-2, with 7 bases lining up with TRBD2. The germline V gene encodes CDR1 KGHSH and CDR2 LQKENI. The junction had 4 bases not matched to a gene; V was cut back by 5 bases and J by 1 base. This CDR3 has 15 amino acids. This CDR3 is CASSTTSVNTGELFF. The CDR3 bases are TGTGCCAGCTCAACAACTAGCGTGAACACCGGGGAGCTGTTTTTT.

The V call is TRBV7-9, the J call TRBJ2-3, with no clear D. Germline values: CDR1 SEHNR, CDR2 FQNEAQ (reference sequence). CDR3 length: 14 amino acids. The V and J ends lost 0 bases and 2 bases respectively, with 6 bases between them. CDR3 region: CASSLAQATDTQYF. DNA for the CDR3: TGTGCCAGCAGCTTAGCTCAGGCCACAGATACGCAGTATTTT. The variable domain in full, with the rest retrieved from reference TRBV7-9 and TRBJ2-3, is DTGVSQNPRHKITKRGQNVTFRCDPISEHNRLYWYRQTLGQGPEFLTYFQNEAQLEKSRLLSDRFSAERPKGSFSTLEIQRTEQGDSAMYLCASSLAQATDTQYFGPGTRLTVL.

This clone appeared once. CDR3 in DNA: TGTGCCAGTAGTATCTTAGCTAGCGGGAGTTTGGGCCCGGGTCTGGATACGCAGTATTTT. This sequence encodes CASSILASGSLGPGLDTQYF. The V gene is TRBV19, the J gene TRBJ2-3; 10 bases line up with TRBD2. Germline V gene lookup returns CDR1 LNHDA and CDR2 SQIVND (reference sequence). The CDR3 loop spans 20 amino acids. Unmatched junction bases numbered 21, after V lost 3 bases and J lost 6 bases.

V gene TRBV4-3 combines with J gene TRBJ2-7, with 8 bases that match TRBD2. The CDR3 length is 20 residues. V lost 0 bases to trimming and J lost 0 bases; unmatched junction nucleotides: 16. CDR1 and CDR2 (germline): LGHNA, YSLEER. CDR3 sequence (DNA): TGCGCCAGCAGCCAAGAAGGGGGGGTGGCGGGAGGATTGAACTCCTACGAGCAGTACTTC. Translation: CASSQEGGVAGGLNSYEQYF.

This chain links TRBV27 with TRBJ1-1, with D maybe TRBD1 (5 bases). Trimming shortened V by 5 bases and J by 1 base, and 5 bases separated the two germline ends. Per germline, CDR1 MNHEY and CDR2 SMNVEV (reference sequence). The CDR3 sequence is 12 residues long. CDR3 loop: CASSDRNTEAFF. The CDR3 nucleotides are TGTGCCAGCAGTGACAGGAACACTGAAGCTTTCTTT.

The genes are TRBV7-2 and TRBJ2-1; unclear D gene. V lost 1 base and J 4 bases, leaving 11 bases between the germline ends. This CDR3 is 15 amino acids long. Germline V gives CDR1 SGHTA, CDR2 FQGNSA. The CDR3 DNA sequence: TGTGCCAGCAGCTTAGACTTTAAACCTTACAATGAGCAGTTCTTC. Its protein product is CASSLDFKPYNEQFF.

The J gene is TRBJ1-2, the V gene TRBV18; D not certain. The CDR3 runs 13 residues. Germline V gives CDR1 KGHSH, CDR2 LQKENI. Trimming stripped 5 bases from V and 2 bases from J, with 9 bases between. The CDR3 nucleotides are TGTGCCAGCTCATTGGCCGAAAACTATGGCTACACCTTC. This codes for CASSLAENYGYTF.

The chain employs TRBV7-9 and TRBJ2-7; D possibly corresponds to TRBD2 (5 bases). This CDR3 comprises 12 residues. CDR1 and CDR2 from the germline V gene are SEHNR and FQNEAQ (reference sequence). Trimming cost V 3 bases and J 4 bases, with 7 bases left between them. CDR3 in DNA: TGTGCCAGCAGCTTGGAGGCATACGAGCAGTACTTC. The encoded protein is CASSLEAYEQYF.